The 21 T cell receptor beta chains presented below share a single source sample, sequenced in a study of naive and memory T cell subsets. The beta constant-region primer was an equimolar mix of two oligonucleotides covering TRBC1 and TRBC2. TCRdb processed the UMI-ligation and nested PCR reads anew with MiXCR; each CDR3 protein has one entry. The sample has 70,000 to 95,000 distinct CDR3 sequences, about 7% seen once. Sequencing input: central memory CD4+ T cells from blood. Receptors were obtained from a human donor in good health.

The rearrangement links TRBV7-2 to TRBJ2-3; D is ambiguous. CDR1 SGHTA and CDR2 FQGNSA come from the germline V gene. The CDR3 contains 15 residues. V was trimmed by 5 bases and J by 1 base, leaving 13 bases between them. The CDR3 DNA reads as TGTGCCAGCAGCCGAAAAACACTCGGCACAGATACGCAGTATTTT. This codes for CASSRKTLGTDTQYF. Together with reference TRBV7-2 and TRBJ2-3, the CDR3 gives the full variable domain: GAGVSQSPSNKVTEKGKDVELRCDPISGHTALYWYRQSLGQGLEFLIYFQGNSAPDKSGLPSDRFSAERTGGSVSTLTIQRTQQEDSAVYLCASSRKTLGTDTQYFGPGTRLTVL.

This clonotype was counted ten times or more. The chain couples TRBV15 to TRBJ1-2, with 7 bases that match TRBD1. The CDR3 loop spans 13 amino acids. Trimming removed 3 bases from V and 4 bases from J; junction bases left unmatched: 2. CDR1 and CDR2 (germline): LNHNV, YYDKDF (reference sequence). In nucleotides, the CDR3 is TGTGCCACCAGCAGGACAGGGATCTATGGCTACACCTTC. Its translation: CATSRTGIYGYTF.

This clonotype came up a few times. This chain links TRBV27 with TRBJ2-2; D is possibly TRBD2 (5 bases). CDR1 is MNHEY, CDR2 SMNVEV, per germline (reference sequence). V was cut by 6 bases and J by 3 bases, with 17 bases left in between. The CDR3 is 16 amino acids. The CDR3 DNA follows: TGTGCCAGCAGGGAGAGGGCGACGGATTACACCGGGGAGCTGTTTTTT. It encodes CASRERATDYTGELFF.

This chain connects TRBV20-1 to TRBJ1-1; 7 bases map to TRBD1. The CDR3 length is 14 residues. Germline V gene lookup returns CDR1 DFQATT and CDR2 SNEGSKA (reference sequence). V trimming: 1 base; J trimming: 4 bases; junction bases outside the gene matches: 6. CDR3 sequence reads: CSARGQGWGTEAFF. CDR3 bases: TGCAGTGCTAGAGGACAGGGATGGGGCACTGAAGCTTTCTTT.

The table lists this clonotype with many counts. The chain combines TRBV29-1 with TRBJ2-1; either TRBD1 or TRBD2 may fit D (5 bases each). Germline V CDR1 and CDR2: SQVTM, ANQGSEA. The CDR3 sequence is 15 residues long. V gave up 4 bases and J gave up 2 bases, with 15 bases separating them. CDR3 nucleotides: TGCAGCGTTGGAACCGGGACGGACGCCTACAATGAGCAGTTCTTC. Its translation: CSVGTGTDAYNEQFF.

The sample holds many counts of this clonotype. The chain combines TRBV11-2 with TRBJ2-5; D ambiguous. The germline V gene has CDR1 SGHAT and CDR2 FQNNGV. The V end was cut by 4 bases, the J end by 1 base, with 16 bases between. CDR3 length equals 16 residues. The CDR3 sequence is CASSSNPLRVQETQYF. The DNA for the CDR3 is TGTGCCAGCAGCTCAAACCCTCTCAGAGTCCAAGAGACCCAGTACTTC.

This clonotype is termed medium-sized (0.01 to 0.1%). The V and J genes are TRBV12-3 or TRBV12-4 and TRBJ2-3; D not certain. V was clipped by 5 bases and J by 4 bases, with 10 bases between them. CDR3 length: 13 amino acids. Here the CDR3 reads CASSPQRPDTQYF. The CDR3 DNA reads as TGTGCCAGCAGTCCCCAACGCCCAGATACGCAGTATTTT.

This clonotype came up many times. The rearrangement joins TRBV7-9 to TRBJ2-7; no definite D call. The germline V and J ends were trimmed by 3 bases and 6 bases, with 15 bases remaining between them. The CDR3 extends over 14 amino acids. CDR1 SEHNR and CDR2 FQNEAQ come from the germline V gene (reference sequence). The CDR3 loop reads CASSLTASSREQYF. In nucleotides, the CDR3 is TGTGCCAGCAGCTTGACGGCGTCCTCTCGCGAGCAGTACTTC.

This sequence joins TRBV21-1 and TRBJ2-5; the DNA was not used to check the table's D call, TRBD1. TRBV21-1 corresponds to a pseudogene. The CDR3 consists of 12 residues. Here the CDR3 reads CASSKRGETQYF. The CDR3 region has the DNA TGTGCCAGCAGCAAGAGGGGGGAGACCCAGTACTTC.

This clonotype was recorded many times. The V and J genes are TRBV20-1 and TRBJ1-5; TRBD1 might be the D (5 bases). The germline CDR1 and CDR2 sequences are DFQATT and SNEGSKA (reference sequence). The CDR3 is made up of 15 amino acids. V was cut by 5 bases and J by 0 bases, with 14 bases left in between. The CDR3 loop is CSAPQVLGSNQPQHF. CDR3 nucleotides: TGCAGTGCTCCACAGGTCCTCGGTAGCAATCAGCCCCAGCATTTT.

This clonotype was observed many times. V gene TRBV18 combines with J gene TRBJ2-4; 9 positions match TRBD1. The CDR3 length is 13 residues. From germline, CDR1 is KGHSH and CDR2 LQKENI. J lost 9 bases, V lost 4 bases, and 4 bases had no gene match. CDR3 protein: CASSLGQGPIQYF. The CDR3 DNA sequence: TGTGCCAGCTCACTCGGACAGGGGCCCATTCAGTACTTC.

This clonotype has more than one count but fewer than ten. The chain carries TRBV2 and TRBJ2-1; 8 nucleotides agree with TRBD1. Germline V CDR1 and CDR2: SNHLY, FYNNEI. This CDR3 has 16 amino acids. V shed 0 bases and J 4 bases; nucleotides not matched to a gene: 5. CDR3 nucleotide sequence: TGTGCCAGCAGTGAAGCCTCAGGGGGCTTTTACAATGAGCAGTTCTTC. This gives the protein CASSEASGGFYNEQFF.

This clonotype was seen only a few times. This chain links TRBV7-9 with TRBJ2-5; D is possibly TRBD1 (6 bases). CDR3 size: 13 residues. Per the germline V gene, CDR1 is SEHNR and CDR2 is FQNEAQ (reference sequence). The germline V and J ends were trimmed by 3 bases and 2 bases, with 7 bases remaining between them. The CDR3, as DNA: TGTGCCAGCAGCTTCGGGACACAAGAGACCCAGTACTTC. As protein: CASSFGTQETQYF.

This clonotype was counted many times. The chain employs TRBV7-9 and TRBJ1-1, with D tentatively TRBD1 (6 bases). This CDR3 contains 16 residues. With 7 bases removed from V and 4 bases from J, the gap between germline ends came to 22 bases. Germline lookup yields CDR1 SEHNR and CDR2 FQNEAQ (reference sequence). CDR3 sequence reads: CASKIFVGGAGTEAFF. As DNA, the CDR3 is TGTGCCAGCAAAATCTTTGTCGGGGGCGCGGGCACTGAAGCTTTCTTT.

The chain combines TRBV27 with TRBJ1-5, with TRBD1 matching 10 bases. CDR1 is MNHEY and CDR2 is SMNVEV in the germline V gene (reference sequence). This CDR3 contains 14 residues. V was clipped by 4 bases and J by 9 bases; unmatched bases: 6. Written as DNA, the CDR3 is TGTGCCAGCAGTTCGGGACAGGGGTATCGGCCCCAGCATTTT. Translating gives CASSSGQGYRPQHF.

This clonotype was observed a few times. This chain uses TRBV2 with TRBJ2-1, with TRBD2 matching over 16 bases. V trimming: 5 bases; J trimming: 6 bases; junction bases outside the gene matches: 10. Per germline, CDR1 SNHLY and CDR2 FYNNEI. There are 18 residues in the CDR3. CDR3 sequence: CASSTFGTSGRAANEQFF. The CDR3 region has the DNA TGTGCCAGCAGTACTTTTGGGACTAGCGGGAGGGCCGCCAATGAGCAGTTCTTC.

This clonotype was recorded at least ten times. The rearrangement joins TRBV6-2 or TRBV6-3 to TRBJ2-3; 8 bases line up with TRBD1. The germline V gene has CDR1 MNHEY and CDR2 SVGEGT. Germline trimming cut 2 bases from V and 7 bases from J; bases unmatched to any gene: 8. This CDR3 spans 15 amino acids. The CDR3 loop reads CASSYDWTGRNTQYF. The CDR3 bases are TGTGCCAGCAGTTACGATTGGACAGGGCGGAATACGCAGTATTTT.

The sample holds a few counts of this clonotype. The chain combines TRBV15 with TRBJ2-7, with D uncertain. The CDR3 sequence is 14 residues long. Germline V CDR1 and CDR2: LNHNV, YYDKDF (reference sequence). Trimming took 0 bases from V and 2 from J, leaving 8 bases between them. The CDR3 reads CATSRDQVTYEQYF. Written as DNA, the CDR3 is TGTGCCACCAGCAGAGATCAAGTTACCTACGAGCAGTACTTC.

This clonotype was seen only a few times. The gene calls are TRBV2 and TRBJ1-5, with 10 bases identical to TRBD1. V dropped 9 bases and J dropped 7; count of bases not matched to a gene: 21. The CDR3 length is 18 residues. Germline V lookup: CDR1 SNHLY, CDR2 FYNNEI. The CDR3 DNA follows: TGTGCCAGTCGCCGGGACAGGGGAATATACCTGGTGGGGCAGCCCCAGCATTTT. Translation gives CASRRDRGIYLVGQPQHF.

The chain recombines TRBV2 with TRBJ2-7; TRBD1 aligns across 10 bases. V gave up 3 bases and J gave up 3 bases; unmatched junction bases: 2. The CDR3 consists of 14 residues. Germline V lookup: CDR1 SNHLY, CDR2 FYNNEI. The CDR3 sequence is CASSDRDRGYEQYF. In DNA form, the CDR3 reads TGTGCCAGCAGTGACCGGGACAGGGGCTACGAGCAGTACTTC. The whole variable domain, remainder taken from reference TRBV2 and TRBJ2-7, is EPEVTQTPSHQVTQMGQEVILRCVPISNHLYFYWYRQILGQKVEFLVSFYNNEISEKSEIFDDQFSVERPDGSNFTLKIRSTKLEDSAMYFCASSDRDRGYEQYFGPGTRLTVT.

This clonotype was detected ten times or more. The V gene is TRBV18, the J gene TRBJ1-1; 7 bases align to TRBD1. The CDR3 runs 14 residues. Germline CDR1 is KGHSH and CDR2 is LQKENI. Trimming at V came to 1 base and at J to 3 bases, leaving 2 bases not matched to a gene. The DNA of the CDR3 is TGTGCCAGCTCACCACAGGGACAGCACACTGAAGCTTTCTTT. It codes for CASSPQGQHTEAFF.